Shown below are 32 T cell receptor beta chains from a single sample sequenced in a study of regulatory T cells in long-lasting Graves disease. Specified time point: newly diagnosed GD, antithyroid drugs for less than 3 months. Making the TCR library involved RNA that had been extracted from PBMCs. Library construction for TCR beta used iRepertoire HTBI primers and Arm-PCR of CDR3 regions. One entry per CDR3 protein, called by TCRdb with MiXCR from the multiplex PCR reads. The sample gives 550,000 to 650,000 distinct CDR3 sequences, 15% to 20% of which show up once; about 11% is in the top ten. The same sample was also used in a study of T cells in Graves' hyperthyroidism and ophthalmopathy.

Sequences were derived from peripheral blood mononuclear cells (PBMCs), sampled at new diagnosis, from a patient treated with antithyroid drugs. All receptors come from a man younger than 35 with Graves disease.

This clonotype was seen a handful of times. Here the CDR3 reads CASSSRTSSPGELFF. DNA of the CDR3: TGTGCCAGCAGCTCACGGACTAGTTCTCCCGGGGAGCTGTTTTTT. The chain has TRBV7-6 and TRBJ2-2, with TRBD2 identical over 7 bases. The V and J ends lost 4 bases and 6 bases, in that order; junction bases with no gene match: 8. From germline, CDR1 is SGHVS and CDR2 FNYEAQ. CDR3 length: 15 residues.

This clonotype was seen many times. The chain recombines TRBV20-1 with TRBJ2-1, with D hard to call. The CDR3 length is 14 residues. Germline lookup yields CDR1 DFQATT and CDR2 SNEGSKA (reference sequence). Trimming cost V 6 bases and J 6 bases, with 18 bases left between them. CDR3 region: CSAQNLANRNEQFF. The CDR3 DNA reads as TGCAGTGCCCAGAACTTGGCCAACCGCAATGAGCAGTTCTTC.

The V call is TRBV25-1, the J call TRBJ2-1, with D perhaps matching TRBD2 (7 bases). Trimming shortened V by 5 bases and J by 2 bases, and 13 bases separated the two germline ends. Germline values: CDR1 MGHDK, CDR2 SYGVNS. This CDR3 is 15 amino acids long. The DNA of the CDR3 is TGTGCCAGCAGTAGGGGGGGAGCAACCTACAATGAGCAGTTCTTC. Its protein is CASSRGGATYNEQFF.

This clonotype was observed many times. The chain links TRBV27 to TRBJ1-4; D gene unclear. CDR1 is MNHEY and CDR2 is SMNVEV in the germline V gene (reference sequence). Trimming shortened V by 3 bases and J by 8 bases, and 13 bases separated the two germline ends. The CDR3 is 14 residues long. DNA of the CDR3: TGTGCCAGCAGTTTTCTAGGGTCTGAAGAAAAACTGTTTTTT. It encodes CASSFLGSEEKLFF.

At least ten counts were recorded for this clonotype. The rearrangement uses TRBV7-2 and TRBJ2-1, with a tentative D call TRBD1 (6 bases). CDR1 and CDR2 from the germline V gene are SGHTA and FQGNSA. Trimming left V 6 bases short and J 1 base short, with 13 bases between. This CDR3 comprises 15 residues. The CDR3 protein is CASRTIGGSYNEQFF. The CDR3 region has the DNA TGTGCCAGCAGGACAATAGGGGGTTCCTACAATGAGCAGTTCTTC.

This rearrangement joins TRBV4-2 to TRBJ2-2; the match to TRBD2 covers 9 bases. Per germline, CDR1 LGHNA and CDR2 YNFKEQ. This CDR3 is 18 amino acids long. Trimming at V came to 0 bases and at J to 1 base, leaving 6 bases not matched to a gene. The CDR3 sequence is CASSQDQRLAENTGELFF. The CDR3, as DNA: TGTGCCAGCAGCCAAGATCAGCGACTAGCGGAGAACACCGGGGAGCTGTTTTTT.

The CDR3 sequence is CASSLEPGLAPLDTDTQYF. The DNA for the CDR3 is TGCGCCAGCAGCCTTGAGCCGGGACTAGCCCCATTGGATACAGATACGCAGTATTTT. The J gene is TRBJ2-3, the V gene TRBV4-1, with TRBD2 matching 9 bases. The CDR3 totals 19 residues. Trimming removed 4 bases from V and 3 bases from J; junction bases left unmatched: 17. The germline V gene has CDR1 MGHRA and CDR2 YSYEKL.

To note about this clonotype: Given a much more abundant clone one base away, this may be a read error. The rearrangement uses TRBV12-3 or TRBV12-4 and TRBJ1-5; possibly TRBD1 for D (5 bases). The V gene lost 6 bases and the J gene lost 3 bases, with 12 bases spanning the gap. This CDR3 contains 14 residues. The CDR3 sequence: CASSWGGDNQPQHF. CDR3 nucleotide sequence: TGTGCCAGCAGCTGGGGGGGGGACAATCAGCCCCAGCATTTT.

This clonotype has at least ten counts. CDR3 nucleotides: TGCAGTGCTCTCACTAGCGGGCGCGGCACAGATACGCAGTATTTT. Its protein product is CSALTSGRGTDTQYF. V usage is TRBV20-1 and J usage is TRBJ2-3; 9 bases fit TRBD2. CDR3 length: 15 residues. V dropped 5 bases and J dropped 1; count of bases not matched to a gene: 7. Germline V gene lookup returns CDR1 DFQATT and CDR2 SNEGSKA (reference sequence).

This clonotype was detected a few times. V usage is TRBV11-1 and J usage is TRBJ1-2, with TRBD1 matching over 9 bases. Germline CDR1 is SGHAT and CDR2 is FQDESV (reference sequence). CDR3 length: 15 amino acids. Losses at the gene ends were 5 bases for V and 6 bases for J; bases not matched to a gene: 10. CDR3 nucleotide sequence: TGTGCCAGCAGCAACATCGGACAGGGGACAGATGGCTACACCTTC. Protein: CASSNIGQGTDGYTF. Full variable domain (remainder filled in from reference TRBV11-1 and TRBJ1-2): EAEVAQSPRYKITEKSQAVAFWCDPISGHATLYWYRQILGQGPELLVQFQDESVVDDSQLPKDRFSAERLKGVDSTLKIQPAELGDSAMYLCASSNIGQGTDGYTFGSGTRLTVV.

This clonotype was picked up a small number of times. This chain links TRBV5-1 with TRBJ1-2, with a possible D match to TRBD1 (6 bases). Germline assignment: CDR1 SGHRS and CDR2 YFSETQ. Trimming removed 0 bases at V and 4 bases at J, with 10 bases between. This CDR3 has 14 amino acids. CDR3 sequence (DNA): TGCGCCAGCAGCTTGGGGGGACACTCCTATGGCTACACCTTC. The encoded protein is CASSLGGHSYGYTF.

This clonotype appeared a few times. The gene calls are TRBV7-2 and TRBJ1-1, with 7 bases that match TRBD1. The germline V gene has CDR1 SGHTA and CDR2 FQGNSA. Germline trimming cut 2 bases from V and 8 bases from J; bases unmatched to any gene: 5. CDR3 length: 13 amino acids. The CDR3 region is CASSLRGQLEAFF. The CDR3 coding sequence is TGTGCCAGCAGCTTAAGGGGACAGCTAGAAGCTTTCTTT.

This clonotype came up many times. The chain employs TRBV28 and TRBJ2-7; 7 bases align to TRBD2. This CDR3 has 14 amino acids. The germline gives CDR1 MDHEN, CDR2 SYDVKM. The J segment lost 0 bases and the V segment lost 8 bases, leaving 7 bases of the junction unmatched. In DNA, the CDR3 is TGTGCCAGCGGGCTGCGGGGGAGCTCCTACGAGCAGTACTTC. This codes for CASGLRGSSYEQYF.

A few counts support this clonotype. The V gene is TRBV9, the J gene TRBJ2-1; D gene unclear. The V end was cut by 0 bases, the J end by 6 bases, with 10 bases between. This CDR3 has 14 residues. CDR1 and CDR2 from the germline V gene are SGDLS and YYNGEE. The CDR3 bases are TGTGCCAGCAGCGTAGAAGCTAGTAGCAATGAGCAGTTCTTC. Translation gives CASSVEASSNEQFF.

This chain connects TRBV24-1 to TRBJ2-1; TRBD1 matches 7 bases. CDR1 and CDR2 from the germline V gene are KGHDR and SFDVKD. After removal of 7 bases from V and 6 bases from J, the junction contained 20 bases not matched to a gene. The CDR3 is 18 residues long. CDR3 amino acids: CATSAHRGKGHTVNEQFF. The CDR3 DNA reads as TGTGCCACCAGCGCCCACAGGGGAAAGGGTCACACGGTCAATGAGCAGTTCTTC.

This sequence joins TRBV6-2 or TRBV6-3 and TRBJ1-1; D is ambiguous. CDR1 MNHEY and CDR2 SVGEGT come from the germline V gene. The CDR3 runs 14 residues. V was clipped by 6 bases and J by 1 base, with 12 bases between them. The CDR3 loop reads CASRHGLGNTEAFF. CDR3 DNA: TGTGCCAGCAGGCACGGGTTAGGGAACACTGAAGCTTTCTTT.

The chain employs TRBV13 and TRBJ1-1, with 8 bases fitting TRBD1. The ends lost 4 bases at V and 5 bases at J; junction bases unmatched: 9. The CDR3 spans 15 residues. Germline-derived CDR1 and CDR2 are PRHDT and FYEKMQ (reference sequence). The CDR3 nucleotides are TGTGCCAGCAGCTCCTTGGACAGGGATCGGACTGAAGCTTTCTTT. It yields the protein CASSSLDRDRTEAFF.

The DNA of the CDR3 is TGTGCCAGCAGGCAGACCACAGATACGCAGTATTTT. Translation gives CASRQTTDTQYF. The chain couples TRBV5-8 to TRBJ2-3; no definite D call. V was trimmed by 5 bases and J by 2 bases, leaving 6 bases between them. Germline V gene lookup returns CDR1 SGHTS and CDR2 YDEGEE. This CDR3 region has 12 residues.

The CDR3 spells CASSQGKVLNTGELFF. Here the CDR3 DNA reads TGCGCCAGCAGCCAAGGGAAGGTGTTGAACACCGGGGAGCTGTTTTTT. V is TRBV4-1 and J is TRBJ2-2; D is undetermined. The CDR3 runs 16 residues. V shed 1 base and J shed 1 base, with 10 bases lying between them. The germline V gene has CDR1 MGHRA and CDR2 YSYEKL.

J is TRBJ1-4 and V is TRBV5-1, with D perhaps TRBD1 (5 bases). Germline CDR1 reads SGHRS; CDR2 reads YFSETQ. The CDR3 is 14 residues long. The ends were cut back, 0 bases at V and 3 bases at J, with 6 bases in the middle. In DNA, the CDR3 is TGCGCCAGCAGCTTGGGAGGGGCTAATGAAAAACTGTTTTTT. This gives the protein CASSLGGANEKLFF.

This clonotype was seen repeatedly, ten times or more. This chain links TRBV20-1 with TRBJ1-1; D is possibly TRBD1 (6 bases). Trimming removed 6 bases at V and 5 bases at J, with 19 bases between. Germline-derived CDR1 and CDR2 are DFQATT and SNEGSKA (reference sequence). The CDR3 length is 14 residues. The CDR3: CSARLRGPRTEAFF. The DNA of the CDR3 is TGCAGTGCGAGACTCAGGGGCCCGAGGACTGAAGCTTTCTTT.

This clonotype was observed many times. This chain uses TRBV30 with TRBJ1-2; 10 positions agree with TRBD1. The CDR3 is 13 residues long. The germline V gene has CDR1 GTSNPN and CDR2 SVGIG (reference sequence). J was trimmed by 5 bases and V by 3 bases; bases with no gene match: 3. CDR3 in DNA: TGTGCCTGGAGGGAGGACAGGGGGTATGGCTACACCTTC. Translation: CAWREDRGYGYTF.

This chain connects TRBV20-1 to TRBJ1-6, with 7 bases matching TRBD1. Germline V CDR1 and CDR2: DFQATT, SNEGSKA (reference sequence). CDR3 size: 15 residues. V gave up 3 bases and J gave up 8 bases; unmatched junction bases: 10. CDR3 sequence: CSASPGGLLDSPLHF. In DNA, the CDR3 is TGCAGTGCTAGCCCAGGGGGACTACTGGATTCACCCCTCCACTTT.

This clonotype was detected only a few times. V usage is TRBV4-1 and J usage is TRBJ1-2, with D hard to call. The CDR3 extends over 15 amino acids. Trimming took 0 bases from V and 3 from J, leaving 11 bases between them. Germline V lookup: CDR1 MGHRA, CDR2 YSYEKL. The CDR3 nucleotides are TGCGCCAGCAGCCAAGAGACGGGAGCGGACTATGGCTACACCTTC. Residues: CASSQETGADYGYTF.

The chain uses TRBV15 and TRBJ1-2, with TRBD1 matching 9 bases. J lost 3 bases, V lost 3 bases, and 5 bases had no gene match. This CDR3 comprises 15 residues. In germline, CDR1 is LNHNV, CDR2 YYDKDF (reference sequence). The CDR3 loop reads CATSRDRGLDYGYTF. CDR3 DNA sequence: TGTGCCACCAGCAGGGACAGGGGACTAGACTATGGCTACACCTTC.

This clonotype was picked up a small number of times. This rearrangement joins TRBV7-3 to TRBJ2-3; 10 bases are shared with TRBD1. Germline CDR1 reads SGHTA; CDR2 reads FQGTGA. Trimming at V came to 5 bases and at J to 3 bases, leaving 8 bases not matched to a gene. This CDR3 has 16 residues. CDR3 coding DNA: TGTGCCAGCAGCCCCGGGGGGACAGGGGCAACAGATACGCAGTATTTT. It specifies CASSPGGTGATDTQYF. The full variable domain, its missing parts supplied by reference TRBV7-3 and TRBJ2-3, is GAGVSQTPSNKVTEKGKYVELRCDPISGHTALYWYRQSLGQGPEFLIYFQGTGAADDSGLPNDRFFAVRPEGSVSTLKIQRTERGDSAVYLCASSPGGTGATDTQYFGPGTRLTVL.

V and J are TRBV10-3 and TRBJ2-2, with 8 bases fitting TRBD2. V lost 3 bases, J lost 1 base, and 4 bases stayed unmatched. There are 16 residues in the CDR3. Germline CDR1 reads ENHRY; CDR2 reads SYGVKD. CDR3 in amino acids: CAISEASGGNTGELFF. The CDR3, as DNA: TGTGCCATCAGTGAAGCCAGCGGGGGGAACACCGGGGAGCTGTTTTTT.

For this clonotype: Because the CDR3 is missing its conserved closing phenylalanine or tryptophan, this is likely a read error. The V and J genes are TRBV28 and TRBJ1-5, with D uncertain. Germline V gene lookup returns CDR1 MDHEN and CDR2 SYDVKM. V was pared by 1 base and J by 3 bases, with 16 bases between. This CDR3 is 17 amino acids long. The CDR3 bases are TGTGCCAGCAGTTTATCCTCCATGGACGGTCCCAATCAGCCCCAGCATCTT. Amino acid sequence: CASSLSSMDGPNQPQHL.

This clonotype was seen a handful of times. V is TRBV5-4 and J is TRBJ2-3; 9 nucleotides agree with TRBD2. CDR1 SGHNT and CDR2 YYREEE come from the germline V gene (reference sequence). CDR3 size: 15 residues. V trimming: 4 bases; J trimming: 4 bases; junction bases outside the gene matches: 7. CDR3 residues: CASSPGLALADTQYF. The CDR3 DNA sequence: TGTGCCAGCAGCCCCGGACTAGCGTTAGCAGATACGCAGTATTTT.

V usage is TRBV6-1 and J usage is TRBJ2-2; 9 bases are shared with TRBD2. The CDR3 loop spans 15 amino acids. Germline V gene data show CDR1 as MNHNS and CDR2 as SASEGT. The J segment lost 0 bases and the V segment lost 7 bases, leaving 3 bases of the junction unmatched. The CDR3 region has the DNA TGTGCCAGCAATGCGGGAGGGGCGAACACCGGGGAGCTGTTTTTT. Translating it yields CASNAGGANTGELFF.

This clonotype was seen many times. The V call is TRBV3-1, the J call TRBJ2-3; 9 nucleotides agree with TRBD2. Per germline, CDR1 LGHDT and CDR2 YNNKEL (reference sequence). The junction had 13 bases not matched to a gene; V was cut back by 4 bases and J by 5 bases. This CDR3 comprises 17 residues. CDR3 protein: CASSPSEGAGGIDTQYF. The CDR3 nucleotides read TGTGCCAGCAGCCCCTCTGAAGGCGCGGGAGGGATAGATACGCAGTATTTT.

The rearrangement links TRBV5-1 to TRBJ1-4; the D gene is possibly TRBD1 (5 bases). Germline V gene data show CDR1 as SGHRS and CDR2 as YFSETQ. The CDR3 spans 16 residues. Trimming removed 0 bases from V and 2 bases from J, with 11 bases in between. The CDR3 sequence: CASSLGDVTTNEKLFF. CDR3 DNA: TGCGCCAGCAGCTTGGGGGACGTAACGACTAATGAAAAACTGTTTTTT.